This TCR beta chain was sequenced in a study of shared clonotypes between healthy human individuals. Study at large: Plates per donor: three CD4 naive, three CD4 memory, two CD8 naive, one CD8 memory.

Between the trimmed V and J ends, which lost 3 bases and 7 bases, there was a span of 19 bases. Germline CDR1 is SGDLS and CDR2 is YYNGEE. CDR3 length: 16 amino acids. Overall study results and limits: In this cohort, only blood was sampled, and tissue repertoires likely differ. Naive CD4 clonotypes overlapped across a handful of donors at about 5%. The study found lower generation probabilities in non-shared clonotypes than in those shared by all four donors.

Concerning this clone itself: The antigen remains undetermined.

Sequenced by immunoSEQ multiplex PCR; TCRdb stores in-frame clones only, minus some. Seen here are about 1 million clones, roughly 80% observed once, and the top ten hold approximately 1.5%. The receptor was derived from a young man in good health. Sequencing was done on a sample of memory CD4+ T cells sorted from blood. This sample's subset: CD45RA-negative fraction. This chain links TRBV9 with TRBJ2-2; tentative D call: TRBD2 (6 bases). The CDR3 sequence: CASSGLTSLKYGELFF. CDR3 DNA: TGTGCCAGCAGCGGACTGACTAGTCTAAAGTACGGGGAGCTGTTTTTT.